Listed here are 27 T cell receptor beta chains from one sample, sequenced in a study of control samples from healthy donors and cancer patients (dated by TCRdb to the early 2020s). To prepare the library, the immunoSEQ multiplex PCR assay was applied. TCRdb obtained this table from immuneACCESS and retained in-frame rearrangements with V and J assigned. These tables miss some clones; where compared with another copy, unresolved V genes account for less than half of the shortfall, and the remainder is unexplained. This sample has 100,000 to 150,000 clones in its table, and about 89% of those were observed once. The top ten hold about 2.7% of the sample. Sequenced input: blood. The source of these receptors is a man aged 55 to 70 in good health.

This clone was counted a few times. The chain links TRBV18 to TRBJ1-1; perhaps TRBD1 as D (5 bases). The CDR3 loop spans 16 amino acids. Germline V lookup: CDR1 KGHSH, CDR2 LQKENI. The V end was cut by 0 bases, the J end by 7 bases, with 18 bases between. CDR3 region: CASSPPLERGGSEAFF. CDR3 DNA sequence: TGTGCCAGCTCACCACCCCTCGAAAGGGGAGGGAGTGAAGCTTTCTTT.

This rearrangement joins TRBV5-1 to TRBJ2-2; maybe TRBD2 (6 bases). Looked up from germline, CDR1 is SGHRS and CDR2 is YFSETQ. With 4 bases removed from V and 6 bases from J, the gap between germline ends came to 13 bases. The CDR3 has 14 amino acids. CDR3 DNA sequence: TGCGCCAGCAGCCAATACGGGACTGCCGGGGAGCTGTTTTTT. This codes for CASSQYGTAGELFF.

The genes are TRBV4-3 and TRBJ1-1; the match to TRBD1 covers 7 bases. J was trimmed by 4 bases and V by 0 bases; bases with no gene match: 5. Germline CDR1 is LGHNA and CDR2 is YSLEER. The CDR3 extends over 15 amino acids. CDR3 in amino acids: CASSQEHRGGTEAFF. CDR3 bases: TGCGCCAGCAGCCAAGAGCACAGGGGAGGCACTGAAGCTTTCTTT.

V and J are TRBV6-5 and TRBJ2-3; D call uncertain. V dropped 6 bases and J dropped 6 bases, with 19 bases sitting between them. Germline CDR1 MNHEY, CDR2 SVGAGI. The CDR3 contains 15 residues. The CDR3 region is CASSGQGSKDDTQYF. CDR3 sequence (DNA): TGTGCCAGCAGCGGTCAAGGCTCCAAGGATGATACGCAGTATTTT.

The chain has TRBV24-1 and TRBJ2-1, with 8 bases fitting TRBD1. Unmatched junction bases numbered 9, after V lost 7 bases and J lost 8 bases. Looked up from germline, CDR1 is KGHDR and CDR2 is SFDVKD. CDR3 length: 14 residues. The CDR3 nucleotides read TGTGCCACCAGGGGTTACAGGGGGGAGGATGAGCAGTTCTTC. Translation: CATRGYRGEDEQFF.

The chain carries TRBV25-1 and TRBJ1-1; TRBD1 matches at 8 bases. V shed 3 bases and J 4 bases; nucleotides not matched to a gene: 10. The CDR3 spans 16 residues. The germline V gene encodes CDR1 MGHDK and CDR2 SYGVNS. The CDR3 region has the DNA TGTGCCAGCAGTGATTGGACAGGGAACGAAGTCACTGAAGCTTTCTTT. This encodes CASSDWTGNEVTEAFF.

The gene calls are TRBV5-6 and TRBJ1-2; the D is unclear. The V gene's germline CDR1 is SGHDT and CDR2 YYEEEE. The V end lost 0 bases, the J end lost 0 bases, and 12 bases lay between the germline ends. CDR3 size: 16 residues. The CDR3 DNA reads TGTGCCAGCAGCTTGGGGTCGGCAGGATCTAACTATGGCTACACCTTC. This codes for CASSLGSAGSNYGYTF. The full variable domain, with the rest looked up from reference TRBV5-6 and TRBJ1-2, is DAGVTQSPTHLIKTRGQQVTLRCSPKSGHDTVSWYQQALGQGPQFIFQYYEEEERQRGNFPDRFSGHQFPNYSSELNVNALLLGDSALYLCASSLGSAGSNYGYTFGSGTRLTVV.

V and J are TRBV19 and TRBJ2-3; D is possibly TRBD1 or TRBD2 (7 bases each). Trimming removed 3 bases at V and 1 base at J, with 11 bases between. Per germline, CDR1 LNHDA and CDR2 SQIVND (reference sequence). This CDR3 has 15 amino acids. This CDR3 is CASSMGGTGTDTQYF. The DNA for the CDR3 is TGTGCCAGTAGTATGGGGGGGACAGGCACAGATACGCAGTATTTT.

This chain uses TRBV7-9 with TRBJ1-5, with a tentative D call TRBD1 (5 bases). Germline CDR1 SEHNR, CDR2 FQNEAQ (reference sequence). Trimming removed 0 bases from V and 2 bases from J, with 11 bases in between. This CDR3 comprises 16 residues. The CDR3 here is CASSLARTSGNQPQHF. The CDR3 DNA sequence: TGTGCCAGCAGCTTAGCTCGGACATCTGGCAATCAGCCCCAGCATTTT.

The chain employs TRBV9 and TRBJ2-3; D is undetermined. The CDR3 sequence is 14 residues long. Germline values: CDR1 SGDLS, CDR2 YYNGEE. Trimming shortened V by 0 bases and J by 8 bases, and 13 bases separated the two germline ends. The CDR3 sequence is CASSVVSLVSTQYF. The DNA for the CDR3 is TGTGCCAGCAGCGTAGTTTCGCTAGTTAGTACGCAGTATTTT. The full variable domain, in which reference TRBV9 and TRBJ2-3 provide the parts outside the CDR3, is DSGVTQTPKHLITATGQRVTLRCSPRSGDLSVYWYQQSLDQGLQFLIQYYNGEERAKGNILERFSAQQFPDLHSELNLSSLELGDSALYFCASSVVSLVSTQYFGPGTRLTVL.

The rearrangement uses TRBV28 and TRBJ1-6, with 7 bases identical to TRBD1. With 5 bases clipped from V and 7 bases from J, the junction kept 8 bases outside the gene matches. The CDR3 has 15 amino acids. Germline V gene lookup returns CDR1 MDHEN and CDR2 SYDVKM. CDR3 nucleotide sequence: TGTGCCAGCAGTACCGGGGGGACAGCAAATTCACCCCTCCACTTT. This gives the protein CASSTGGTANSPLHF.

The chain combines TRBV5-1 with TRBJ2-1, with TRBD1 identical over 10 bases. The CDR3 extends over 15 amino acids. Germline CDR1 and CDR2: SGHRS and YFSETQ. Unmatched junction bases numbered 8, after V lost 4 bases and J lost 7 bases. CDR3 DNA: TGCGCCAGCAGCCCGGGGGACAGGGGAGGGAATGAGCAGTTCTTC. Translated, it gives CASSPGDRGGNEQFF.

The V call is TRBV7-2, the J call TRBJ2-3, with unresolved D. The germline V gene has CDR1 SGHTA and CDR2 FQGNSA. CDR3 length: 14 residues. The V end lost 4 bases, the J end lost 3 bases, and 11 bases lay between the germline ends. CDR3 residues: CASSSSTVTDTQYF. The CDR3 DNA is TGTGCCAGCAGCTCTTCCACAGTTACAGATACGCAGTATTTT.

This rearrangement joins TRBV7-9 to TRBJ2-7, with D uncertain. CDR1 is SEHNR and CDR2 is FQNEAQ in the germline V gene (reference sequence). V gave up 2 bases and J gave up 0 bases, with 5 bases separating them. The CDR3 is 13 residues long. Here the CDR3 reads CASSLSYSYEQYF. The CDR3 DNA is TGTGCCAGCAGCTTATCTTACTCCTACGAGCAGTACTTC.

The gene calls are TRBV5-1 and TRBJ2-3; D tentatively reads TRBD1 or TRBD2 (6 bases each). Trimming stripped 0 bases from V and 1 base from J, with 9 bases between. Germline-derived CDR1 and CDR2 are SGHRS and YFSETQ. The CDR3 runs to 15 residues. The CDR3 bases are TGCGCCAGCAGCTTGGCGGGGGCCGGCACAGATACGCAGTATTTT. It specifies CASSLAGAGTDTQYF.

The chain recombines TRBV18 with TRBJ2-7, with a tentative D call TRBD2 (6 bases). The CDR3 runs to 15 residues. Germline lookup yields CDR1 KGHSH and CDR2 LQKENI. V gave up 3 bases and J gave up 2 bases, with 14 bases separating them. CDR3 sequence reads: CASSPAGPGAYEQYF. The CDR3 DNA reads as TGTGCCAGCTCACCGGCGGGCCCGGGGGCCTACGAGCAGTACTTC. The variable domain in full, with the rest retrieved from reference TRBV18 and TRBJ2-7, is NAGVMQNPRHLVRRRGQEARLRCSPMKGHSHVYWYRQLPEEGLKFMVYLQKENIIDESGMPKERFSAEFPKEGPSILRIQQVVRGDSAAYFCASSPAGPGAYEQYFGPGTRLTVT.

The genes are TRBV20-1 and TRBJ2-2; a weak D match, TRBD1 (5 bases). Deletions cut 6 bases from V and 7 bases from J, with 9 bases between. Germline assignment: CDR1 DFQATT and CDR2 SNEGSKA (reference sequence). The CDR3 length is 11 residues. The CDR3 DNA sequence: TGCAGTGCCCAGGGAATCGGGGAGCTGTTTTTT. Its protein is CSAQGIGELFF.

V usage is TRBV9 and J usage is TRBJ2-3; D is uncertain. The CDR3 is 12 amino acids. V lost 4 bases and J 6 bases, leaving 9 bases between the germline ends. Looked up from germline, CDR1 is SGDLS and CDR2 is YYNGEE. For the CDR3, the DNA is TGTGCCAGCAGCCCCTCGATGGATACGCAGTATTTT. Its translation is CASSPSMDTQYF.

J is TRBJ1-1 and V is TRBV6-2 or TRBV6-3; no definite D call. This CDR3 is 14 amino acids long. Germline CDR1 and CDR2: MNHEY and SVGEGT. Trimming removed 1 base from V and 1 base from J, with 7 bases in between. CDR3 amino acids: CASSYLSENTEAFF. Here the CDR3 DNA reads TGTGCCAGCAGTTACTTATCGGAGAACACTGAAGCTTTCTTT.

The chain couples TRBV28 to TRBJ2-4, with 10 bases fitting TRBD2. J was trimmed by 12 bases and V by 1 base; bases with no gene match: 0. The CDR3 runs to 12 residues. Germline V CDR1 and CDR2: MDHEN, SYDVKM. The CDR3 here is CASSLSSGGQYF. The CDR3 nucleotides read TGTGCCAGCAGTTTATCTAGCGGGGGTCAGTACTTC.

The CDR3 sequence: CASSLVGGRTEAFF. The DNA of the CDR3 is TGTGCCAGCAGCTTAGTGGGGGGAAGGACTGAAGCTTTCTTT. This chain uses TRBV7-2 with TRBJ1-1, with a possible D match to TRBD1 (5 bases). V dropped 1 base and J dropped 5 bases, with 11 bases sitting between them. Germline-derived CDR1 and CDR2 are SGHTA and FQGNSA. CDR3 length equals 14 residues.

The CDR3 DNA sequence: TGTGCCAGCAGTGTATGGGTAGCTGAAGCTTTCTTT. Protein sequence: CASSVWVAEAFF. The chain links TRBV2 to TRBJ1-1, with D unresolved. With 4 bases removed from V and 6 bases from J, the gap between germline ends came to 9 bases. The CDR3 covers 12 residues. Germline V gene data show CDR1 as SNHLY and CDR2 as FYNNEI.

This clone was recorded once. The J gene is TRBJ1-5, the V gene TRBV10-3, with 7 bases identical to TRBD1. CDR1 is ENHRY and CDR2 is SYGVKD in the germline V gene. The CDR3 runs 14 residues. After removal of 4 bases from V and 2 bases from J, the junction contained 2 bases not matched to a gene. CDR3 sequence reads: CAISATGGNQPQHF. In DNA form, the CDR3 reads TGTGCCATCAGTGCAACAGGGGGCAATCAGCCCCAGCATTTT.

This rearrangement joins TRBV23-1 to TRBJ1-5, with a weak D call TRBD1 (5 bases). TRBV23-1 has ORF status, its function being uncertain. V was clipped by 7 bases and J by 1 base, with 17 bases between them. The CDR3 sequence is 16 residues long. DNA for the CDR3: TGCGCCAGCACCCCTCCACAGGCCGACAGCAATCAGCCCCAGCATTTT. Its translation: CASTPPQADSNQPQHF.

The CDR3: CASNQGGPETQYF. CDR3 bases: TGTGCCAGCAATCAAGGGGGTCCAGAGACCCAGTACTTC. J is TRBJ2-5 and V is TRBV12-3 or TRBV12-4, with D possibly being TRBD1 (6 bases). Trimming took 7 bases from V and 4 from J, leaving 13 bases between them. This CDR3 has 13 residues.

V gene TRBV5-1 combines with J gene TRBJ1-4; D unclear. V was trimmed by 4 bases and J by 8 bases, leaving 15 bases between them. The germline V gene encodes CDR1 SGHRS and CDR2 YFSETQ. This CDR3 spans 14 amino acids. The CDR3 protein is CASSLNVGEEKLFF. The CDR3 DNA sequence: TGCGCCAGCAGCCTCAACGTAGGAGAGGAAAAACTGTTTTTT.

V usage is TRBV24-1 and J usage is TRBJ2-1; the match to TRBD2 covers 10 bases. CDR1 KGHDR and CDR2 SFDVKD come from the germline V gene. V was pared by 3 bases and J by 5 bases, with 3 bases of the junction left unmatched. This CDR3 is 15 amino acids long. The CDR3 coding sequence is TGTGCCACCAGTGATAAGCGGGGGGGAAACAATGAGCAGTTCTTC. Its protein is CATSDKRGGNNEQFF.